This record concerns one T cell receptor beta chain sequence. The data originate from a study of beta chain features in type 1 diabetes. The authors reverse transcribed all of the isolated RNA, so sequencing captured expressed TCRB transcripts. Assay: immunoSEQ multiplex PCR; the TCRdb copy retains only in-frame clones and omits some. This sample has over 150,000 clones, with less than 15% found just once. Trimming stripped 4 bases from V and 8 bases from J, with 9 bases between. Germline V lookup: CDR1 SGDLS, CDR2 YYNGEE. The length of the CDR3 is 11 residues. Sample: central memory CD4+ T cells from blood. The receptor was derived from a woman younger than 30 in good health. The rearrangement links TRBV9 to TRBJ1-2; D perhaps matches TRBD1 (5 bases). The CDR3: CASSSGYGYTF. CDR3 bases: TGTGCCAGCAGCTCAGGGTACGGCTACACCTTC.